This TCR beta chain was captured by sequencing in a study of T cells after yellow fever vaccination. Germline values: CDR1 ENHRY, CDR2 SYGVKD. This CDR3 has 15 residues. Trimming took 4 bases from V and 2 from J, leaving 15 bases between them. General study results and limits: At around 95% for CD4 and about 91% for CD8, most primary-vaccination clones showed up again after the booster. A small proportion of clonotypes was detected in both the CD4 and CD8 compartments.

It was through 5'RACE template switching that TCR cDNA was made, with a universal primer site and UMIs added. TCRdb re-analysed the 5' RACE reads in MiXCR, keeping a single row per CDR3 protein. The sample records 350,000 or so distinct CDR3 sequences, 7% to 9% being singletons. This clonotype was seen at least ten times. What it binds is not known. This clonotype originated in a young man who received the YFV17D yellow fever vaccine. The gene calls are TRBV10-3 and TRBJ2-7; D possibly corresponds to TRBD1 (5 bases). Sequencing was performed on PBMCs, taken about 49 days after the first yellow fever vaccination. The CDR3: CAISAGQGDTYEQYF. The CDR3 nucleotides read TGTGCCATCAGTGCAGGCCAGGGCGACACCTACGAGCAGTACTTC.